This passage covers 15 T cell receptor beta chains from one sample sequenced in a study of control samples from healthy donors and cancer patients. Sequenced by immunoSEQ multiplex PCR; TCRdb stores in-frame clones only, minus some. The data hold 100,000 to 150,000 clones, with more than 85% observed a single time. The sequenced material came from blood. Receptors were obtained from a man aged 18 to 30 in good health.

V gene TRBV19 combines with J gene TRBJ1-2; D is possibly TRBD1 (6 bases). V gave up 1 base and J gave up 4 bases, with 10 bases separating them. The CDR3 contains 14 residues. Germline-derived CDR1 and CDR2 are LNHDA and SQIVND (reference sequence). The CDR3 nucleotides read TGTGCCAGTAGTATAGCCGAGACAGGCTATGGCTACACCTTC. Its protein is CASSIAETGYGYTF.

This sequence joins TRBV19 and TRBJ1-6; D is undetermined. Germline CDR1 reads LNHDA; CDR2 reads SQIVND (reference sequence). The CDR3 consists of 14 residues. V lost 3 bases and J 4 bases, leaving 7 bases between the germline ends. The CDR3 here is CASSMVQYNSPLHF. The CDR3 region has the DNA TGTGCCAGTAGTATGGTACAGTATAATTCACCCCTCCACTTT.

The V and J genes are TRBV5-1 and TRBJ2-5; tentatively, D is TRBD1 or TRBD2 (5 bases each). The germline V gene has CDR1 SGHRS and CDR2 YFSETQ. This CDR3 has 14 amino acids. V lost 3 bases and J lost 13, with 22 bases in between. CDR3 sequence reads: CASSSALGTSFRYF. The CDR3 nucleotides are TGCGCCAGCAGCTCCGCCCTCGGGACCTCCTTTCGGTACTTC.

The chain uses TRBV9 and TRBJ2-4; TRBD1 matches at 10 bases. CDR3 length equals 16 residues. V trimming: 0 bases; J trimming: 5 bases; junction bases outside the gene matches: 5. CDR1 is SGDLS, CDR2 YYNGEE, per germline. This CDR3 is CASSVGGQGIQNIQYF. CDR3 in DNA: TGTGCCAGCAGCGTAGGGGGACAGGGGATCCAAAACATTCAGTACTTC.

The chain is built from TRBV7-9 and TRBJ1-4, with TRBD1 as a possible D gene (6 bases). Per the germline V gene, CDR1 is SEHNR and CDR2 is FQNEAQ (reference sequence). The V end lost 5 bases, the J end lost 7 bases, and 17 bases lay between the germline ends. The CDR3 consists of 15 residues. This chain's CDR3 is CASSPRQAAFEKLFF. CDR3 nucleotide sequence: TGTGCCAGCAGCCCTAGACAGGCTGCCTTTGAAAAACTGTTTTTT.

The chain carries TRBV5-6 and TRBJ2-2; TRBD1 aligns across 9 bases. V shed 4 bases and J 9 bases; nucleotides not matched to a gene: 10. There are 15 residues in the CDR3. In germline, CDR1 is SGHDT, CDR2 YYEEEE. The DNA of the CDR3 is TGTGCCAGCAGCCCGGGACAGGGACCTATACGGGAGCTGTTTTTT. It codes for CASSPGQGPIRELFF.

This chain links TRBV27 with TRBJ1-4; the D gene is possibly TRBD1 (6 bases). This CDR3 comprises 15 residues. Germline CDR1 is MNHEY and CDR2 is SMNVEV (reference sequence). V lost 6 bases, J lost 7 bases, and 18 bases lay in between. The CDR3 nucleotides read TGTGCCAGCAGCTGGGGGGGCAGGGCAGGTGAAAAACTGTTTTTT. It is translated as CASSWGGRAGEKLFF.

Remarks on this clone: Other DNA sequences from this sample encode an identical CDR3 as well. The J gene is TRBJ2-7, the V gene TRBV5-6; possibly TRBD1 or TRBD2 for D (6 bases each). The CDR3 sequence is 13 residues long. Germline V lookup: CDR1 SGHDT, CDR2 YYEEEE. Deletions cut 2 bases from V and 6 bases from J, with 12 bases between. DNA of the CDR3: TGTGCCAGCAGCTTAGAACAGGGAGGCGAGCAGTACTTC. This sequence encodes CASSLEQGGEQYF.

The chain is built from TRBV12-5 and TRBJ1-3, with D tentatively TRBD1 (6 bases). The germline gives CDR1 LGHNT, CDR2 FRNRAP. Trimming took 1 base from V and 3 from J, leaving 13 bases between them. CDR3 size: 16 residues. This CDR3 is CASGLAPGTLGNTIYF. CDR3 DNA sequence: TGTGCTAGTGGTTTGGCCCCCGGGACACTTGGAAACACCATATATTTT.

CDR3 bases: TGCAGCGTTGATTGGGGGGGAGCTTTCTTT. It encodes CSVDWGGAFF. The V gene is TRBV29-1, the J gene TRBJ1-1; weak D call: TRBD1 (5 bases). The CDR3 has 10 amino acids. Trimming cost V 3 bases and J 10 bases, with 9 bases left between them. Looked up from germline, CDR1 is SQVTM and CDR2 is ANQGSEA.

This clone showed up many times. CDR3 sequence: CASSQEDRLIHF. Written as DNA, the CDR3 is TGTGCCAGCAGCCAAGAGGACAGGCTCATCCACTTT. The chain links TRBV4-2 to TRBJ1-6, with 7 positions matching TRBD1. The germline V gene encodes CDR1 LGHNA and CDR2 YNFKEQ. With V trimmed by 0 bases and J by 17 bases, 4 bases remained unmatched. This CDR3 comprises 12 residues.

V is TRBV6-1 and J is TRBJ1-2; tentative D call: TRBD1 (5 bases). This CDR3 spans 14 amino acids. V lost 2 bases, J lost 4 bases, and 11 bases lay in between. Germline CDR1 is MNHNS and CDR2 is SASEGT. In DNA form, the CDR3 reads TGTGCCAGCAGTGAAATTGGGCAGGGCTATGGCTACACCTTC. It translates to CASSEIGQGYGYTF.

The J gene is TRBJ1-4, the V gene TRBV10-1; maybe TRBD1 (5 bases). The V gene's germline CDR1 is WNHNN and CDR2 SYGVQD (reference sequence). CDR3 length: 14 amino acids. With 0 bases removed from V and 13 bases from J, the gap between germline ends came to 15 bases. CDR3 amino acids: CASSESIEGNRLFF. DNA for the CDR3: TGCGCCAGCAGTGAGTCGATTGAGGGGAACCGACTGTTTTTT.

This chain links TRBV11-2 with TRBJ2-7; maybe TRBD2 (5 bases). The CDR3 is 13 amino acids. Trimming removed 6 bases at V and 2 bases at J, with 11 bases between. Per the germline V gene, CDR1 is SGHAT and CDR2 is FQNNGV. The CDR3 bases are TGTGCCAGCAGGTCGGGATTTACCTACGAGCAGTACTTC. Protein product: CASRSGFTYEQYF.

This clone was observed once. The genes are TRBV5-4 and TRBJ1-2; tentative D call: TRBD1 (6 bases). Per the germline V gene, CDR1 is SGHNT and CDR2 is YYREEE (reference sequence). Deletions cut 4 bases from V and 3 bases from J, with 10 bases between. The CDR3 extends over 13 amino acids. CDR3 nucleotides: TGTGCCAGCAGCCTGTACAGGGACTATGGCTACACCTTC. Its protein is CASSLYRDYGYTF.